Sequencing of this T cell receptor beta chain was carried out in a study of beta chain features in type 1 diabetes. This clone was seen a handful of times. Antigen: not known. One heparinised blood draw averaging around 0.12 L was given by each donor. There are 15 residues in the CDR3. The J segment lost 4 bases and the V segment lost 4 bases, leaving 7 bases of the junction unmatched. Germline V gene sequence: CDR1 MNHNY, CDR2 SVGAGI (reference sequence). Expressed TCRB transcripts were sequenced because the isolated RNA had all been reverse transcribed beforehand. Data came from immunoSEQ multiplex PCR; TCRdb stores just in-frame clones and leaves some out. There are roughly 350,000 clones in the sample; over 8.5% occur only once, and approximately 0.6% lies in the top ten. Regarding the study as a whole: Among patients with Type 1 diabetes, TCRB CDR3s were moderately but significantly shorter in every one of the four CD4+ subsets. Whether TCRB rearrangement is influenced by HLA type went unresolved here. Diminished insertions and augmented deletions at VDJ junctions characterized type 1 diabetes patients.

This receptor was identified in a man aged 25 to 45 with type 1 diabetes. The V gene is TRBV6-6, the J gene TRBJ1-2; 9 nucleotides agree with TRBD1. Material for sequencing was central memory CD4+ T cells from blood. CDR3 sequence: CASSSPDRGIYGYTF. CDR3 nucleotide sequence: TGTGCCAGCAGTTCCCCGGACAGGGGTATCTATGGCTACACCTTC.